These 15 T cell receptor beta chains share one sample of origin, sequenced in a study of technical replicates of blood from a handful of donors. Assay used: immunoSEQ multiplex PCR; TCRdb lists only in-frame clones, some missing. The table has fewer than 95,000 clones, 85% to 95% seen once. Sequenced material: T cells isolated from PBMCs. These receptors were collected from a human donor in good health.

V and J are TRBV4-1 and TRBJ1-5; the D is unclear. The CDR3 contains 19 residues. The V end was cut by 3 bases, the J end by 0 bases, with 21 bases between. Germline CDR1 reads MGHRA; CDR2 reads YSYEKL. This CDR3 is CASSHPPSEGLNSNQPQHF. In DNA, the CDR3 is TGCGCCAGCAGCCATCCCCCTAGCGAGGGCCTCAATAGCAATCAGCCCCAGCATTTT.

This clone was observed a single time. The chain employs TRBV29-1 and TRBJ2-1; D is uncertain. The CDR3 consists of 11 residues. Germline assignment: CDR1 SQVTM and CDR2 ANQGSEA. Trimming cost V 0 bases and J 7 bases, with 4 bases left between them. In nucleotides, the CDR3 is TGCAGCGTTGAAGAACAGAATGAGCAGTTCTTC. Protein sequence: CSVEEQNEQFF.

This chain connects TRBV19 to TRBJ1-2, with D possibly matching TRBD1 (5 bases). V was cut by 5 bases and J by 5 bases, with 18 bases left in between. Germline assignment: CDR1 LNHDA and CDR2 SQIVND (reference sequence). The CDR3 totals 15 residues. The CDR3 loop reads CASSQGPDSTYGYTF. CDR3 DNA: TGTGCCAGTAGTCAGGGCCCTGATTCGACTTATGGCTACACCTTC.

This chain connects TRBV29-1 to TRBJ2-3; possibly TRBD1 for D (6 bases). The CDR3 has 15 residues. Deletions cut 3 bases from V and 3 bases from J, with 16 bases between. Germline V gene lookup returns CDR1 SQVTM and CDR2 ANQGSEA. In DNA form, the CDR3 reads TGCAGCGTTGACAAAGTAAAGAGGGGGACAGATACGCAGTATTTT. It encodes CSVDKVKRGTDTQYF.

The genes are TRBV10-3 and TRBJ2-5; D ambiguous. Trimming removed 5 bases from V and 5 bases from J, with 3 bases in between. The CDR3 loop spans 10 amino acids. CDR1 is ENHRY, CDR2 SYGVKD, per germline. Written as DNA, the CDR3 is TGTGCCATCAGTCGTGAGACCCAGTACTTC. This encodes CAISRETQYF.

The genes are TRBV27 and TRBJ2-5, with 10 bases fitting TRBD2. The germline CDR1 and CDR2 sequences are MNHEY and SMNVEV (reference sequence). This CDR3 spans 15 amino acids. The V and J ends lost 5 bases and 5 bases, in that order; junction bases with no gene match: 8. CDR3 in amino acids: CASSLQREGPETQYF. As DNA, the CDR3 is TGTGCCAGCAGTCTTCAGCGGGAGGGCCCGGAGACCCAGTACTTC.

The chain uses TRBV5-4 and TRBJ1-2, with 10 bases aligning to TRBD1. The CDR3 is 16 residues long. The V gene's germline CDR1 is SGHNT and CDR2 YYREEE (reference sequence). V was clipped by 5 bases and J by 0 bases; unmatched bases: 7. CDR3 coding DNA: TGTGCCAGCAGTACCGGGACAGGGGCAGCTAACTATGGCTACACCTTC. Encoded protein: CASSTGTGAANYGYTF.

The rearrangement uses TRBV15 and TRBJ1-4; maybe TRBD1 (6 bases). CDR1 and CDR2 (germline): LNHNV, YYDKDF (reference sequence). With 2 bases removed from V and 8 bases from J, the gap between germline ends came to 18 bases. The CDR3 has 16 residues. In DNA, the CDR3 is TGTGCCACCAGCAGAACTCTCAGACAGGATGTCGAAAAACTGTTTTTT. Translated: CATSRTLRQDVEKLFF. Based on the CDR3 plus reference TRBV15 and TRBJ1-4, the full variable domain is DAMVIQNPRYQVTQFGKPVTLSCSQTLNHNVMYWYQQKSSQAPKLLFHYYDKDFNNEADTPDNFQSRRPNTSFCFLDIRSPGLGDTAMYLCATSRTLRQDVEKLFFGSGTQLSVL.

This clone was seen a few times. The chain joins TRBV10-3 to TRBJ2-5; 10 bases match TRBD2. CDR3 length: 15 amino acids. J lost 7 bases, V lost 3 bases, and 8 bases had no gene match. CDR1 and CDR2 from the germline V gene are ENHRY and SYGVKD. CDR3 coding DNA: TGTGCCATCAGTGAAACTAGCGGGACCGAAGGGACCCAGTACTTC. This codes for CAISETSGTEGTQYF.

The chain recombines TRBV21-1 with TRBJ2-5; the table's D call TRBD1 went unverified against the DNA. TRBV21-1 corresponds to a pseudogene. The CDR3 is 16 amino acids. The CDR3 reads CASSKREAGGQETQYF. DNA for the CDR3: TGTGCCAGCAGCAAAAGGGAGGCAGGGGGTCAAGAGACCCAGTACTTC.

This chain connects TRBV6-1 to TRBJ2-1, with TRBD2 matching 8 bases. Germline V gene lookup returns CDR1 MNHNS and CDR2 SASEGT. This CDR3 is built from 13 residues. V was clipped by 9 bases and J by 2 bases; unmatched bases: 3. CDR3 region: CASSGAPYNEQFF. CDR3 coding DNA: TGTGCCAGTAGCGGGGCACCCTACAATGAGCAGTTCTTC.

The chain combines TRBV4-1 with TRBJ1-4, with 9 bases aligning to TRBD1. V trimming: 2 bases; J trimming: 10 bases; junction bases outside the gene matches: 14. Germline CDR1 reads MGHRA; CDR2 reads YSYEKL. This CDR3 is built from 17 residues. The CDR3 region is CASSQIFEGQGELKLFF. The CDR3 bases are TGCGCCAGCAGCCAAATATTTGAGGGACAGGGAGAGCTAAAACTGTTTTTT.

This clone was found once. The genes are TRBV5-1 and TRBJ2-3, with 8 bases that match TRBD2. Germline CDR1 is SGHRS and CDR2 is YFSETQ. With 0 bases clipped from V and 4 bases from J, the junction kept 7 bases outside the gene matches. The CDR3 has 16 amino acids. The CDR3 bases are TGCGCCAGCAGCTTGGGTGCGGGAGGACGAGCAGATACGCAGTATTTT. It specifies CASSLGAGGRADTQYF.

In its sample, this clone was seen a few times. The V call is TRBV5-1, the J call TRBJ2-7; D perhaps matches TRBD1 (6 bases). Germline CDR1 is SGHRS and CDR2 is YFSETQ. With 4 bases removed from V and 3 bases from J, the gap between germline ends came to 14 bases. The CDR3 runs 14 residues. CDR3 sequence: CASSPGDTSYEQYF. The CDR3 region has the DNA TGCGCCAGCAGCCCAGGGGACACAAGCTACGAGCAGTACTTC.

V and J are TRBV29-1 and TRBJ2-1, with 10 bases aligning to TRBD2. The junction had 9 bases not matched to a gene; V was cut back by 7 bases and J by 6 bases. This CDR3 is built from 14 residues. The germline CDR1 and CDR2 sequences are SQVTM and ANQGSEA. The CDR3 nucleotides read TGCAGCGCCCCTAGCGGGAGTGGGGGCAATGAGCAGTTCTTC. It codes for CSAPSGSGGNEQFF.